A single sample gave rise to the 9 T cell receptor beta chains below, sequenced in a study of blood T cell repertoires in COVID-19. This table comes from immunoSEQ multiplex PCR, and its TCRdb copy is limited to in-frame clones, with some not included. Of 55,000 to 90,000 clones listed, 80% to 95% were seen once; the top ten hold less than 15%. What was sequenced was peripheral blood. Receptors were obtained from a human donor with active COVID-19. The donor label of this sample is uncertain.

This chain links TRBV27 with TRBJ2-7; D is perhaps TRBD1 (5 bases). CDR3 length: 13 amino acids. V was shortened by 6 bases and J by 2 bases, with 11 bases between the two germline ends. CDR1 and CDR2 (germline): MNHEY, SMNVEV (reference sequence). The DNA of the CDR3 is TGTGCCAGCAGACGGGCAGGGCCCTACGAGCAGTACTTC. It translates to CASRRAGPYEQYF.

The rearrangement links TRBV25-1 to TRBJ1-2, with D tentatively TRBD1 (5 bases). CDR3 size: 14 residues. Germline V gives CDR1 MGHDK, CDR2 SYGVNS. Between the trimmed V and J ends, which lost 1 base and 4 bases, there was a span of 10 bases. CDR3 DNA: TGTGCCAGCAGTGAATCCCCGGACATCTATGGCTACACCTTC. Amino acid sequence: CASSESPDIYGYTF.

The chain links TRBV19 to TRBJ1-1; 9 bases match TRBD1. With V trimmed by 6 bases and J by 8 bases, 13 bases remained unmatched. Germline assignment: CDR1 LNHDA and CDR2 SQIVND (reference sequence). The CDR3 length is 15 residues. This CDR3 reads CASSSGTGRPREAFF. For the CDR3, the DNA is TGTGCCAGTAGCTCCGGGACAGGGAGGCCGCGGGAAGCTTTCTTT.

The chain links TRBV2 to TRBJ2-5; TRBD2 matches at 7 bases. From germline, CDR1 is SNHLY and CDR2 FYNNEI. V shed 4 bases, J shed 7 bases, and the junction held 6 bases outside the gene matches. The CDR3 sequence is 13 residues long. The CDR3 DNA is TGTGCCAGCAGTGGGCTACCGGGGGGGACCCAGTACTTC. The encoded protein is CASSGLPGGTQYF.

The chain is built from TRBV5-1 and TRBJ2-3, with TRBD1 matching over 7 bases. Trimming cost V 3 bases and J 5 bases; bases outside gene matches: 6. Germline loops: CDR1 SGHRS, CDR2 YFSETQ. This CDR3 has 14 residues. The CDR3 coding sequence is TGCGCCAGCAGCTCCACAGGGGCGGGAGATACGCAGTATTTT. Translation gives CASSSTGAGDTQYF. The full variable domain, completed using reference TRBV5-1 and TRBJ2-3, is KAGVTQTPRYLIKTRGQQVTLSCSPISGHRSVSWYQQTPGQGLQFLFEYFSETQRNKGNFPGRFSGRQFSNSRSEMNVSTLELGDSALYLCASSSTGAGDTQYFGPGTRLTVL.

Only one count was recorded for this clone. The CDR3 is CASSGGTSGFPRRETQYF. The CDR3 DNA reads TGCGCCAGCAGCGGGGGGACTAGCGGATTCCCTCGGCGGGAGACCCAGTACTTC. This chain connects TRBV5-1 to TRBJ2-5, with TRBD2 matching 11 bases. Germline-derived CDR1 and CDR2 are SGHRS and YFSETQ. The CDR3 spans 18 residues. V was pared by 4 bases and J by 5 bases, with 16 bases of the junction left unmatched.

This chain uses TRBV3-1 (or the pseudogene TRBV3-2) with TRBJ1-2, with a possible D match to TRBD1 (5 bases). Germline V CDR1 and CDR2: LGHDT, YNNKEL (reference sequence). Trimming stripped 7 bases from V and 0 bases from J, with 18 bases between. The CDR3 is made up of 16 amino acids. CDR3 region: CASTHGQGDANYGYTF. The CDR3 region has the DNA TGTGCCAGCACCCATGGGCAGGGTGATGCTAACTATGGCTACACCTTC.

The chain combines TRBV11-3 with TRBJ2-3, with TRBD1 matching 7 bases. The CDR3 is made up of 15 amino acids. Germline values: CDR1 SGHNT, CDR2 YENEEA. The junction had 8 bases not matched to a gene; V was cut back by 4 bases and J by 4 bases. CDR3 coding DNA: TGTGCCAGCAGCTCGGGACAGTTAATGTCAGATACGCAGTATTTT. It codes for CASSSGQLMSDTQYF.

In this sample, this clone turned up once. V usage is TRBV5-1 and J usage is TRBJ2-7; 10 positions agree with TRBD2. V was pared by 3 bases and J by 2 bases, with 11 bases of the junction left unmatched. CDR3 length: 17 residues. CDR1 is SGHRS, CDR2 YFSETQ, per germline. The CDR3: CASSSFETSGTPYEQYF. The DNA for the CDR3 is TGCGCCAGCAGCTCTTTTGAAACTAGCGGGACCCCCTACGAGCAGTACTTC.